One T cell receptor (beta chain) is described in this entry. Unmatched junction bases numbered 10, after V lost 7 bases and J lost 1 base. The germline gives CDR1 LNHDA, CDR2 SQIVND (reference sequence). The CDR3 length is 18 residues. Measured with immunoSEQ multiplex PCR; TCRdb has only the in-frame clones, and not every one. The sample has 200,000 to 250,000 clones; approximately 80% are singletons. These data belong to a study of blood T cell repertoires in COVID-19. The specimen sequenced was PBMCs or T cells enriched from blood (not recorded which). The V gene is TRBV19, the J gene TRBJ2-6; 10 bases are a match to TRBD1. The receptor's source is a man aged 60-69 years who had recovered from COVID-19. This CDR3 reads CASTRGRQGASGANVLTF. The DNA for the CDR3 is TGTGCCAGTACCAGAGGGAGACAGGGGGCTTCTGGGGCCAACGTCCTGACTTTC.